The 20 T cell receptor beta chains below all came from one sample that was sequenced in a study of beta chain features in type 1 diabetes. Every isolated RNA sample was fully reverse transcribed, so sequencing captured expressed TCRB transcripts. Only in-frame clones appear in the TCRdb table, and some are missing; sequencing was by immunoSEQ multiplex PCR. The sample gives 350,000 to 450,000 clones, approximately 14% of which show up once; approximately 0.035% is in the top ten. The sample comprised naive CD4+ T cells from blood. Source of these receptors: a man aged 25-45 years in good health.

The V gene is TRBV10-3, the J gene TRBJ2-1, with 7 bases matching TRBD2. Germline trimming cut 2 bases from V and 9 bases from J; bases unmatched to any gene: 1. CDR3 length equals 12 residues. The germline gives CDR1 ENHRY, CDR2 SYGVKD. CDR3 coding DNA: TGTGCCATCAGTGAGGAGCGGGGTGAGCAGTTCTTC. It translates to CAISEERGEQFF.

The CDR3 sequence is CASSLLDRGNPTQYF. DNA for the CDR3: TGTGCCAGCAGCTTACTGGACAGGGGGAATCCGACCCAGTACTTC. The gene calls are TRBV7-9 and TRBJ2-5; 10 bases fit TRBD1. The germline gives CDR1 SEHNR, CDR2 FQNEAQ (reference sequence). This CDR3 is 15 amino acids long. The ends lost 2 bases at V and 7 bases at J; junction bases unmatched: 7.

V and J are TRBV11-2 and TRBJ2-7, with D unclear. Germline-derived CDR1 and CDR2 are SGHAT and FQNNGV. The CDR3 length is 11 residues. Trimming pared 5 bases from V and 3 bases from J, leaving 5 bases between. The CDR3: CASSHFYEQYF. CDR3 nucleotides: TGTGCCAGCAGCCACTTCTACGAGCAGTACTTC.

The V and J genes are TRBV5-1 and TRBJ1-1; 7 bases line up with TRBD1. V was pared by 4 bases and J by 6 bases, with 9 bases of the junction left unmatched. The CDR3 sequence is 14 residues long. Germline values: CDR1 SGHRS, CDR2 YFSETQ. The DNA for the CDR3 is TGCGCCAGCAGCAGGGGACAGTTTAACGCTGAAGCTTTCTTT. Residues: CASSRGQFNAEAFF.

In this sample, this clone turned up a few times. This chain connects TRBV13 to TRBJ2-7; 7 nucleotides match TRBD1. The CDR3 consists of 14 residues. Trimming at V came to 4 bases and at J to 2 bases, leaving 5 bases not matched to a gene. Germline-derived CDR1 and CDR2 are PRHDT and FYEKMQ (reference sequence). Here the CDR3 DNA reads TGTGCCAGCAGCTCGGGACAGCCGCCCTACGAGCAGTACGTC. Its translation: CASSSGQPPYEQYV.

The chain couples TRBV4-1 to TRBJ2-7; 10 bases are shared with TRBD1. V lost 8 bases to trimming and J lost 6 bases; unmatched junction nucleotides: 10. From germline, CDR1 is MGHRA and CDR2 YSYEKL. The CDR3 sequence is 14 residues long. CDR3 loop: CASRRDRGLGEQYF. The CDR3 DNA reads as TGCGCCAGCCGGCGGGACAGGGGACTTGGCGAGCAGTACTTC.

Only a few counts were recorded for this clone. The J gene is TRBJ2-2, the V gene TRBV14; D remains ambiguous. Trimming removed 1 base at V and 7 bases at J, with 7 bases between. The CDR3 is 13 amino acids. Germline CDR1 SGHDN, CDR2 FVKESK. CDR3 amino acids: CASSQAVVGELFF. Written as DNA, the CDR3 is TGTGCCAGCAGCCAAGCAGTGGTCGGGGAGCTGTTTTTT.

In DNA form, the CDR3 reads TGTGCCAGCAGCCCACCCCCTGGCGGTATCAATCAGCCCCAGCATTTT. It is translated as CASSPPPGGINQPQHF. The chain joins TRBV7-9 to TRBJ1-5; no clear D gene. The V end was cut by 5 bases, the J end by 3 bases, with 17 bases between. The germline V gene has CDR1 SEHNR and CDR2 FQNEAQ (reference sequence). This CDR3 contains 16 residues.

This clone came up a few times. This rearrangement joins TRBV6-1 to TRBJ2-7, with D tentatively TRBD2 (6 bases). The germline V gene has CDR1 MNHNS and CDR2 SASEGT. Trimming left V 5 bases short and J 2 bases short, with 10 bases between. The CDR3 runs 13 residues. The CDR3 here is CASSRDWAYEQYV. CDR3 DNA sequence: TGTGCCAGCAGTCGGGACTGGGCCTACGAGCAGTACGTC.

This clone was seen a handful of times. The CDR3 here is CASSVVASDEQFF. The CDR3 DNA reads as TGTGCCAGCAGCGTAGTGGCTAGTGATGAGCAGTTCTTC. V is TRBV9 and J is TRBJ2-1; D unclear. Germline V gene lookup returns CDR1 SGDLS and CDR2 YYNGEE. CDR3 size: 13 residues. Trimming left V 0 bases short and J 8 bases short, with 9 bases between.

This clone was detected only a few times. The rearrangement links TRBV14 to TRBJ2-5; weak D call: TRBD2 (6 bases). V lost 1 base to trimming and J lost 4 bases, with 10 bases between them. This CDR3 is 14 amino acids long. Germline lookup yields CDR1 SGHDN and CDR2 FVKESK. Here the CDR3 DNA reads TGTGCCAGCAGCCAAGCGCTAGCGTCAGAGACCCAGTACTTC. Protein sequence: CASSQALASETQYF. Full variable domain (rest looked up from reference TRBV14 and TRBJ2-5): EAGVTQFPSHSVIEKGQTVTLRCDPISGHDNLYWYRRVMGKEIKFLLHFVKESKQDESGMPNNRFLAERTGGTYSTLKVQPAELEDSGVYFCASSQALASETQYFGPGTRLLVL.

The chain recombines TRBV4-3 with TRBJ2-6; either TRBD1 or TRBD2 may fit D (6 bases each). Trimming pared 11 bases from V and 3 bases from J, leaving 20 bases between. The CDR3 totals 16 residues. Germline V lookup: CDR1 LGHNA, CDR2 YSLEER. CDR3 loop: CASRLTGAYGANVLTF. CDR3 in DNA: TGCGCCTCCCGACTAACGGGGGCATATGGGGCCAACGTCCTGACTTTC.

DNA for the CDR3: TGTGCCAGCAGCGTAAAAGGGAACACTGAAGCTTTCTTT. Encoded protein: CASSVKGNTEAFF. The rearrangement uses TRBV9 and TRBJ1-1, with D hard to call. The CDR3 extends over 13 amino acids. The V gene's germline CDR1 is SGDLS and CDR2 YYNGEE. The germline V and J ends were trimmed by 1 base and 1 base, with 5 bases remaining between them.

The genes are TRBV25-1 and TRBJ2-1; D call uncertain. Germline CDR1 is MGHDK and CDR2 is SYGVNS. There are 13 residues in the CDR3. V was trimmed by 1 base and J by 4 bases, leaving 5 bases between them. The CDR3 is CASSESGYNEQFF. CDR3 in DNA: TGTGCCAGCAGTGAATCAGGTTACAATGAGCAGTTCTTC.

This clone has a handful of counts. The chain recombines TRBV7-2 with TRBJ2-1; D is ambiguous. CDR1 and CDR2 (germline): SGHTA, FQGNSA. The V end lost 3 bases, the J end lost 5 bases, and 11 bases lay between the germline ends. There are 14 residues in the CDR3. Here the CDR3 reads CASSLVRDNNEQFF. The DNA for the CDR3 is TGTGCCAGCAGCTTGGTCCGAGATAACAATGAGCAGTTCTTC. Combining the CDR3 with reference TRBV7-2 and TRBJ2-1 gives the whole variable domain GAGVSQSPSNKVTEKGKDVELRCDPISGHTALYWYRQSLGQGLEFLIYFQGNSAPDKSGLPSDRFSAERTGGSVSTLTIQRTQQEDSAVYLCASSLVRDNNEQFFGPGTRLTVL.

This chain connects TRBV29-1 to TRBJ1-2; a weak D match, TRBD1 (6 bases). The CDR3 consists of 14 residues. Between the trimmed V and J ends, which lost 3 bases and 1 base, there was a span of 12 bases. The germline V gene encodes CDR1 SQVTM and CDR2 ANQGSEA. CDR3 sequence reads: CSVETGHRNYGYTF. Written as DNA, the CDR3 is TGCAGCGTTGAGACAGGACATCGTAACTATGGCTACACCTTC.

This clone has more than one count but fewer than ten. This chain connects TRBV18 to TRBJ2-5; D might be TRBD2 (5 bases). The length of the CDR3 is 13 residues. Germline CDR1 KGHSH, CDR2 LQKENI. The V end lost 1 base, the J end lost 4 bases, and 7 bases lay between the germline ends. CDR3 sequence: CASSPRLAETQYF. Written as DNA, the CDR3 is TGTGCCAGCTCACCACGCCTAGCAGAGACCCAGTACTTC.

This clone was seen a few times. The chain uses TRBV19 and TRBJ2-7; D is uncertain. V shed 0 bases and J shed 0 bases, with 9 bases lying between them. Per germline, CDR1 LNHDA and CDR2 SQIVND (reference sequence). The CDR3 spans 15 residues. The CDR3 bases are TGTGCCAGTAGTATAGAGTCCGGAAGCTCCTACGAGCAGTACTTC. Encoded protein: CASSIESGSSYEQYF. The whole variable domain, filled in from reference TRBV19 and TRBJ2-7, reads DGGITQSPKYLFRKEGQNVTLSCEQNLNHDAMYWYRQDPGQGLRLIYYSQIVNDFQKGDIAEGYSVSREKKESFPLTVTSAQKNPTAFYLCASSIESGSSYEQYFGPGTRLTVT.

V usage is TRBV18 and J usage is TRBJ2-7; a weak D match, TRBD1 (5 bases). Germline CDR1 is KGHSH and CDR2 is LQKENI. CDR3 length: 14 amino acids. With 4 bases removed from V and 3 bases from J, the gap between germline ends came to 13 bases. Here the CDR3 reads CASSLNAGNYEQYF. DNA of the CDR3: TGTGCCAGCTCACTAAACGCAGGGAACTACGAGCAGTACTTC.

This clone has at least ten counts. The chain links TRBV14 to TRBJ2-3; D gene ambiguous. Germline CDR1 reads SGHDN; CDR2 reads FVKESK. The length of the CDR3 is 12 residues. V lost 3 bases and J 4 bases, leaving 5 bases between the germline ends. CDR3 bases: TGTGCCAGCAGCCACGCGCCAGATACGCAGTATTTT. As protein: CASSHAPDTQYF.